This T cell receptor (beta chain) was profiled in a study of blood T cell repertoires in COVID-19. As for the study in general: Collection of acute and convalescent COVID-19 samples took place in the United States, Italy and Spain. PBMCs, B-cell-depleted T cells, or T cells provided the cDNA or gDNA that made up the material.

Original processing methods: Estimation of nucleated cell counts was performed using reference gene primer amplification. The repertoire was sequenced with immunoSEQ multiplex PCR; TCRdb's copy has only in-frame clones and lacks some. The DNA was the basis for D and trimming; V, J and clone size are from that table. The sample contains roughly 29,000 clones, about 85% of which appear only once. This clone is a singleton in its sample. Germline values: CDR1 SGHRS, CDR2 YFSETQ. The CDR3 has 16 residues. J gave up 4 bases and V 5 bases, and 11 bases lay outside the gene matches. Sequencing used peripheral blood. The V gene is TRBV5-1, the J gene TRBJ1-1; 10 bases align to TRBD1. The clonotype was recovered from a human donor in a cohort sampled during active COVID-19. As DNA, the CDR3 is TGCGCCAGCAGACCCGGGACAGGGGTAGGGAGCACTGAAGCTTTCTTT. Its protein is CASRPGTGVGSTEAFF.